Each of the 11 T cell receptor beta chains below was sequenced from the same sample in a study of T cell responses to AZD1222 COVID-19 vaccine. Clones were read by immunoSEQ multiplex PCR, and TCRdb kept only the in-frame ones, dropping some. The sample shows around 110,000 clones, just under 95% of them seen only once. Here the sequenced sample was peripheral blood, taken on day 0 of AZD1222 vaccination. The source is an adult in good health.

The chain carries TRBV30 and TRBJ2-1, with D unresolved. Germline lookup yields CDR1 GTSNPN and CDR2 SVGIG (reference sequence). V lost 0 bases and J lost 3, with 9 bases in between. This CDR3 spans 14 amino acids. The CDR3 DNA reads as TGTGCCTGGAGTGTACGTCTAGGCTACAATGAGCAGTTCTTC. Translation gives CAWSVRLGYNEQFF.

The V and J genes are TRBV9 and TRBJ2-5; D might be TRBD1 (5 bases). V was trimmed by 3 bases and J by 5 bases, leaving 11 bases between them. The CDR3 length is 13 residues. CDR1 is SGDLS and CDR2 is YYNGEE in the germline V gene. CDR3 residues: CASSGRGRETQYF. CDR3 sequence (DNA): TGTGCCAGCAGCGGTAGGGGAAGGGAGACCCAGTACTTC.

V and J are TRBV20-1 and TRBJ2-7; no firm D call. The CDR3 sequence is 13 residues long. The germline CDR1 and CDR2 sequences are DFQATT and SNEGSKA (reference sequence). Trimming shortened V by 3 bases and J by 3 bases, and 12 bases separated the two germline ends. This chain's CDR3 is CSASAVANYEQYF. The CDR3 coding sequence is TGCAGTGCTAGTGCGGTGGCGAACTACGAGCAGTACTTC.

The chain joins TRBV10-2 to TRBJ2-3, with D perhaps given as TRBD1 or TRBD2 (5 bases each). This CDR3 has 14 residues. CDR1 WSHSY and CDR2 SAAADI come from the germline V gene. Trimming shortened V by 3 bases and J by 3 bases, and 10 bases separated the two germline ends. The CDR3 nucleotides are TGCGCCAGCAGTGAAGGGACCCGGACAGATACGCAGTATTTT. It translates to CASSEGTRTDTQYF.

V usage is TRBV18 and J usage is TRBJ2-4; TRBD2 might be the D (5 bases). V was shortened by 3 bases and J by 5 bases, with 20 bases between the two germline ends. The germline CDR1 and CDR2 sequences are KGHSH and LQKENI. The CDR3 spans 17 residues. The CDR3 region is CASSPSPGTSVQNIQYF. The CDR3 nucleotides are TGTGCCAGCTCACCTTCGCCGGGAACTAGTGTCCAAAACATTCAGTACTTC.

This chain links TRBV5-4 with TRBJ1-2, with a tentative D call TRBD1 (6 bases). CDR1 and CDR2 from the germline V gene are SGHNT and YYREEE (reference sequence). V was cut by 3 bases and J by 6 bases, with 9 bases left in between. The length of the CDR3 is 12 residues. In DNA, the CDR3 is TGTGCCAGCAGCTATGGGGGCAATGGCTACACCTTC. It specifies CASSYGGNGYTF.

The chain has TRBV19 and TRBJ1-5, with a possible D match to TRBD1 (5 bases). Germline V gene sequence: CDR1 LNHDA, CDR2 SQIVND (reference sequence). With 3 bases removed from V and 2 bases from J, the gap between germline ends came to 14 bases. The CDR3 length is 16 residues. The CDR3 loop reads CASSIQGGSGNQPQHF. The CDR3 nucleotides are TGTGCCAGTAGTATCCAGGGCGGGTCAGGCAATCAGCCCCAGCATTTT.

This rearrangement joins TRBV9 to TRBJ1-3, with D tentatively TRBD1 (5 bases). Germline CDR1 is SGDLS and CDR2 is YYNGEE. This CDR3 is built from 14 residues. Trimming shortened V by 0 bases and J by 7 bases, and 11 bases separated the two germline ends. In nucleotides, the CDR3 is TGTGCCAGCAGCGTAGGGGGGAGTGACAACACCATATATTTT. It codes for CASSVGGSDNTIYF.

The gene calls are TRBV5-4 and TRBJ2-2, with a possible D match to TRBD2 (6 bases). Trimming took 6 bases from V and 6 from J, leaving 12 bases between them. Germline CDR1 is SGHNT and CDR2 is YYREEE (reference sequence). The CDR3 is 13 residues long. DNA of the CDR3: TGTGCCAGCAAGGGACTCAATGCCGGGGAGCTGTTTTTT. Protein: CASKGLNAGELFF.

The chain carries TRBV7-6 and TRBJ1-6, with a possible D match to TRBD1 (5 bases). Germline V gives CDR1 SGHVS, CDR2 FNYEAQ. The CDR3 sequence is 13 residues long. Trimming pared 0 bases from V and 10 bases from J, leaving 7 bases between. The CDR3 coding sequence is TGTGCCAGCAGCTTAGCGGGGGGGTCACCCCTCCACTTT. Protein: CASSLAGGSPLHF.

This chain links TRBV27 with TRBJ1-1; 9 positions agree with TRBD1. Germline V lookup: CDR1 MNHEY, CDR2 SMNVEV (reference sequence). CDR3 length: 15 amino acids. J was trimmed by 1 base and V by 10 bases; bases with no gene match: 10. The DNA of the CDR3 is TGTGCCACCCGGGACAGGGCAGGAGCGAACACTGAAGCTTTCTTT. Translating it yields CATRDRAGANTEAFF.